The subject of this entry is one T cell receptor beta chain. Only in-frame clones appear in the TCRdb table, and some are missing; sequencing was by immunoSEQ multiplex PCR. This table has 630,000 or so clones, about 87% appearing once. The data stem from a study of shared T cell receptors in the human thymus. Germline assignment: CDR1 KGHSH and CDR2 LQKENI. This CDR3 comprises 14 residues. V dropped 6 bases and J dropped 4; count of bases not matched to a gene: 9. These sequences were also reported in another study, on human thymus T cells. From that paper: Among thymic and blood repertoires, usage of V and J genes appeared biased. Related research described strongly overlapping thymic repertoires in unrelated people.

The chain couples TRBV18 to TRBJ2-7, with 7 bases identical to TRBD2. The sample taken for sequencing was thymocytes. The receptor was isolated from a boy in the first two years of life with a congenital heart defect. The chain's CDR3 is CASSPLRGGYEQYF. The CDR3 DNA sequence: TGTGCCAGCTCCCCTCTCCGGGGAGGGTACGAGCAGTACTTC. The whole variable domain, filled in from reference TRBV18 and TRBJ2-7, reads NAGVMQNPRHLVRRRGQEARLRCSPMKGHSHVYWYRQLPEEGLKFMVYLQKENIIDESGMPKERFSAEFPKEGPSILRIQQVVRGDSAAYFCASSPLRGGYEQYFGPGTRLTVT.